One and the same sample provided the 11 T cell receptor beta chains below, sequenced in a study of T cell changes during pregnancy in multiple sclerosis. The assay was immunoSEQ multiplex PCR, and TCRdb's table has in-frame clones only and misses some. The sample has 50,000 to 75,000 clones, 93% seen once. The material was CD8+ T cells from peripheral blood mononuclear cells, obtained in the third trimester of pregnancy. Source of these receptors: a female donor with multiple sclerosis, enrolled in a pregnancy study.

The chain employs TRBV6-6 and TRBJ2-2; 11 positions agree with TRBD2. Germline V gene sequence: CDR1 MNHNY, CDR2 SVGAGI (reference sequence). CDR3 length: 15 amino acids. Germline trimming cut 6 bases from V and 4 bases from J; bases unmatched to any gene: 4. CDR3 nucleotides: TGTGCCAGCAGCCCACTAGCGGGGGCCACCGGGGAGCTGTTTTTT. This gives the protein CASSPLAGATGELFF.

This clone was seen once. V usage is TRBV28 and J usage is TRBJ1-5, with D possibly TRBD1 on 5 matching bases. There are 14 residues in the CDR3. CDR1 is MDHEN, CDR2 SYDVKM, per germline. V dropped 8 bases and J dropped 3 bases, with 14 bases sitting between them. This CDR3 reads CASGIDSINQPQHF. The CDR3, as DNA: TGTGCCAGCGGGATCGACAGCATCAATCAGCCCCAGCATTTT.

V is TRBV7-2 and J is TRBJ1-1; TRBD1 aligns across 8 bases. The CDR3 loop spans 17 amino acids. Trimming removed 6 bases from V and 3 bases from J; junction bases left unmatched: 15. Germline V lookup: CDR1 SGHTA, CDR2 FQGNSA. The CDR3 reads CASRPPLQGAFHTEAFF. The CDR3, as DNA: TGTGCCAGCAGACCTCCCCTGCAGGGGGCGTTCCACACTGAAGCTTTCTTT.

This sequence joins TRBV2 and TRBJ2-3; D remains ambiguous. This CDR3 is 10 amino acids long. Germline V gives CDR1 SNHLY, CDR2 FYNNEI. V was shortened by 1 base and J by 9 bases, with 2 bases between the two germline ends. The DNA of the CDR3 is TGTGCCAGCAGTGAAGTAACGCAGTATTTT. Protein: CASSEVTQYF.

The chain employs TRBV19 and TRBJ2-4; TRBD1 matches at 8 bases. The junction had 8 bases not matched to a gene; V was cut back by 4 bases and J by 6 bases. This CDR3 has 15 residues. The germline V gene encodes CDR1 LNHDA and CDR2 SQIVND (reference sequence). The CDR3 DNA reads as TGTGCCAGTAGTACCATACAGGGGGACCCAAACATTCAGTACTTC. Protein product: CASSTIQGDPNIQYF. Together with reference TRBV19 and TRBJ2-4, the CDR3 gives the full variable domain: DGGITQSPKYLFRKEGQNVTLSCEQNLNHDAMYWYRQDPGQGLRLIYYSQIVNDFQKGDIAEGYSVSREKKESFPLTVTSAQKNPTAFYLCASSTIQGDPNIQYFGAGTRLSVL.

This chain joins TRBV18 and TRBJ1-5; D ambiguous. CDR3 length equals 13 residues. The germline V gene encodes CDR1 KGHSH and CDR2 LQKENI. V dropped 3 bases and J dropped 4 bases, with 7 bases sitting between them. The CDR3 reads CASSPSVNQPQHF. The CDR3 region has the DNA TGTGCCAGCTCACCCAGCGTAAATCAGCCCCAGCATTTT.

This sequence joins TRBV6-5 and TRBJ2-1; D perhaps matches TRBD2 (5 bases). Germline-derived CDR1 and CDR2 are MNHEY and SVGAGI. The CDR3 runs 14 residues. Trimming took off 3 bases at V and 5 bases at J, with 11 bases between the two ends. The CDR3 nucleotides read TGTGCCAGCAGTTATGTGGCGGGCGACAATGAGCAGTTCTTC. Amino acids: CASSYVAGDNEQFF.

The chain employs TRBV27 and TRBJ2-2, with TRBD2 identical over 9 bases. CDR3 length equals 15 residues. The V gene's germline CDR1 is MNHEY and CDR2 SMNVEV (reference sequence). Trimming at V came to 7 bases and at J to 3 bases, leaving 6 bases not matched to a gene. The CDR3 region has the DNA TGTGCCAGCAAACTTAGCGGGAGTTACACCGGGGAGCTGTTTTTT. It is translated as CASKLSGSYTGELFF.

This chain connects TRBV30 to TRBJ2-5; 8 nucleotides match TRBD2. The V gene end was trimmed by 0 bases and the J gene end by 3 bases; junction bases not matched to a gene: 6. The CDR3 extends over 15 amino acids. Germline V gene data show CDR1 as GTSNPN and CDR2 as SVGIG (reference sequence). For the CDR3, the DNA is TGTGCCTGGAGTGTTGGGGCGGGAGGTGAAGAGACCCAGTACTTC. It encodes CAWSVGAGGEETQYF.

The chain has TRBV11-2 and TRBJ2-4; D perhaps matches TRBD2 (7 bases). The CDR3 loop spans 14 amino acids. In germline, CDR1 is SGHAT, CDR2 FQNNGV. Trimming removed 1 base at V and 8 bases at J, with 12 bases between. CDR3 region: CASSLGGGTDIQYF. CDR3 DNA sequence: TGTGCCAGCAGCTTAGGCGGGGGCACTGACATTCAGTACTTC.

V gene TRBV27 combines with J gene TRBJ2-7, with TRBD1 identical over 8 bases. The CDR3 spans 14 residues. J was trimmed by 2 bases and V by 7 bases; bases with no gene match: 7. Germline CDR1 MNHEY, CDR2 SMNVEV (reference sequence). The CDR3 spells CASTPGTGPYEQYF. Written as DNA, the CDR3 is TGTGCCAGCACCCCCGGGACAGGCCCCTACGAGCAGTACTTC.